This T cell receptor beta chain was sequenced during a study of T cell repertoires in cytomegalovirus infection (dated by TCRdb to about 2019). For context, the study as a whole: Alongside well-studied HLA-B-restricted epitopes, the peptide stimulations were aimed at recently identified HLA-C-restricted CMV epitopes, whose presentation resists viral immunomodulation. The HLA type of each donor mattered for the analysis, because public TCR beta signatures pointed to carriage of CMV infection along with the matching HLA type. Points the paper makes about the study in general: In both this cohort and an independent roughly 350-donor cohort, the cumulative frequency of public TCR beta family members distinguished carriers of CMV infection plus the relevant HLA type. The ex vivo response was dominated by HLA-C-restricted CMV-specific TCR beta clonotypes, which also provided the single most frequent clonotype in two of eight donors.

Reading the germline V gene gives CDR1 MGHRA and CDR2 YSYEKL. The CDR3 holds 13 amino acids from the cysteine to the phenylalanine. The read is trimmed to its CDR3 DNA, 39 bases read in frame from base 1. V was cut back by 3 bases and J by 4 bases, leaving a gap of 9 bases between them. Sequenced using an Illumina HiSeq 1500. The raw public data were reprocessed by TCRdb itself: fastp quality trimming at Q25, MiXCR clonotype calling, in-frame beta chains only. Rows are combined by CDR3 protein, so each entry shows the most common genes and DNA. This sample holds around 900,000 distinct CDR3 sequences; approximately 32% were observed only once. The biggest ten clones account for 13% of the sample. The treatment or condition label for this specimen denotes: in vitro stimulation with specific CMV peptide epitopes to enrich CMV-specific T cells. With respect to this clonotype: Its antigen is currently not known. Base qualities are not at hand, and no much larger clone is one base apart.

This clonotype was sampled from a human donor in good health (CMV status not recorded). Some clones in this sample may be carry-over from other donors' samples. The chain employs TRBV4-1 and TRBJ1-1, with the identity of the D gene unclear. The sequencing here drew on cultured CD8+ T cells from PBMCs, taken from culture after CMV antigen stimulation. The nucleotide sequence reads TGCGCCAGCAGCCAGGAGCCGGGCACTGAAGCTTTCTTT. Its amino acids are CASSQEPGTEAFF.